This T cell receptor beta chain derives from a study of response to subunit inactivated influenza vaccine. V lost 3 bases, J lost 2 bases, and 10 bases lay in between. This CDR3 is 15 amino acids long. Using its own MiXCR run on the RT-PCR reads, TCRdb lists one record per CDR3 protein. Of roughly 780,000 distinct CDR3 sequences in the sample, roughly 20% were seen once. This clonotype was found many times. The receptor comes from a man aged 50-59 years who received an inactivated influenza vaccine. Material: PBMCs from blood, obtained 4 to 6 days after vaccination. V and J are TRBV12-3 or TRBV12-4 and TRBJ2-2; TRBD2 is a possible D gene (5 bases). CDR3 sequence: CASSFRRTNTGELFF. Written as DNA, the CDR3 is TGTGCCAGCAGTTTCAGACGGACTAACACCGGGGAGCTGTTTTTT.